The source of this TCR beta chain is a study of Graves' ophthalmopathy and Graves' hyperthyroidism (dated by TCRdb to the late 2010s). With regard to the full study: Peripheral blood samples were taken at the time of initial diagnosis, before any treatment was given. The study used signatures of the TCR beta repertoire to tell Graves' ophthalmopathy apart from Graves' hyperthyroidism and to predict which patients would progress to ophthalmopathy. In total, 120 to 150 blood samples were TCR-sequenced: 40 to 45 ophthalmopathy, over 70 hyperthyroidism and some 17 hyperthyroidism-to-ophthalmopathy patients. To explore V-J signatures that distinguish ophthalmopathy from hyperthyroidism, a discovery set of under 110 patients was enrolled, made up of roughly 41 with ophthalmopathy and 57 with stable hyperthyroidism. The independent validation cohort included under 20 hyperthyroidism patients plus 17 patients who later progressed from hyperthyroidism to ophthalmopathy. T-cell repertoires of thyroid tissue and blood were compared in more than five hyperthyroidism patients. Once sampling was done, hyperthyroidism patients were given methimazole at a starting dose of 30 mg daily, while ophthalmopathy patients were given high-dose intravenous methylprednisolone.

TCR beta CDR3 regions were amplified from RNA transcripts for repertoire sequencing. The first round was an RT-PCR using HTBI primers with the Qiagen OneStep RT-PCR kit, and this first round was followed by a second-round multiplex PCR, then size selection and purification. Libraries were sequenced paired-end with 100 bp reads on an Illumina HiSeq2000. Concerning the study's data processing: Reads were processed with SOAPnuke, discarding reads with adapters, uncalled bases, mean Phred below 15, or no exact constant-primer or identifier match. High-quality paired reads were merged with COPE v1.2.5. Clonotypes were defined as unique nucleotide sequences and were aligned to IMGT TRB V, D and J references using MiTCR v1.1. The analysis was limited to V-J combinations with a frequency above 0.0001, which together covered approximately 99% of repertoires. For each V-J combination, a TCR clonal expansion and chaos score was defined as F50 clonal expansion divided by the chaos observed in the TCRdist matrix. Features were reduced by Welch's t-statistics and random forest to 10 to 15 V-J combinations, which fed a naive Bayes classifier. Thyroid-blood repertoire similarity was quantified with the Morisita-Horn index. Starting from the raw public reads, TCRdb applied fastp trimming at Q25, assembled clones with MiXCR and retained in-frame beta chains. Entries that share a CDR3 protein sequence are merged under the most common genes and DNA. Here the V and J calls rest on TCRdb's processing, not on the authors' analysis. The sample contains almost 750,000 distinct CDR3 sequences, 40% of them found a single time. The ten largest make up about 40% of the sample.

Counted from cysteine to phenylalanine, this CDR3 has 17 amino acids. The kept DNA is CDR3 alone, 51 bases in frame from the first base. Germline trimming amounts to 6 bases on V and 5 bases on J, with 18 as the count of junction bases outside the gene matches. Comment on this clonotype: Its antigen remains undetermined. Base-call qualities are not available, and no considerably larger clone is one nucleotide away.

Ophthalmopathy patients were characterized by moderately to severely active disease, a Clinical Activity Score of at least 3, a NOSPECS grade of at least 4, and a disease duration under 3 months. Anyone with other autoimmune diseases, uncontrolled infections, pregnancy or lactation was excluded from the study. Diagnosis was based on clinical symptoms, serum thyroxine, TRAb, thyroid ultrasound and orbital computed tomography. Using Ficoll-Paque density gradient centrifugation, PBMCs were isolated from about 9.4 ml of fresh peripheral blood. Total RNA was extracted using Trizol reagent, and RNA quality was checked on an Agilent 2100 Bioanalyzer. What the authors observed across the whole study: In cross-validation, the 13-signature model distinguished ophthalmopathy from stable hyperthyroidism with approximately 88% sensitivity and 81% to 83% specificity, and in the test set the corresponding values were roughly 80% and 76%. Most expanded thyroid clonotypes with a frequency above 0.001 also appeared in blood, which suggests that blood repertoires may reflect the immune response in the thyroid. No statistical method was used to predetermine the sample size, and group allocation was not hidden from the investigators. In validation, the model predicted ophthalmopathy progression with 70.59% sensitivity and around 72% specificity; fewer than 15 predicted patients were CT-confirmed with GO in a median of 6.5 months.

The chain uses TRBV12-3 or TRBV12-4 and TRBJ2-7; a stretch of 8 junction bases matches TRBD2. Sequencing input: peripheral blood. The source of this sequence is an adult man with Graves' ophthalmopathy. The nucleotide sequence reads TGTGCCAGCAGCCAAACTATCGCGGGAGGTTACGACCACGAGCAGTACTTC. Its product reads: CASSQTIAGGYDHEQYF.